These 28 T cell receptor beta chains originate from one sample sequenced in a study of blood T cells in healthy people across ages. Primed by a sample-barcoded 5' primer and a J-beta primer mix, a second PCR proceeded for about 6 to 11 cycles. TCRdb redid the calling of the 5' RACE reads with MiXCR, one entry per CDR3 protein. Of under 1,100,000 distinct CDR3 sequences listed, almost 25% were seen once; the top ten hold about 0.69%. The same data also went into a second study, on T cells of mothers and their children.

The sequenced sample consisted of blood. These TCRs come from a girl aged 2 to 10 in good health.

This clonotype was counted a few times. The chain's CDR3 is CASEDFSRETQYF. CDR3 nucleotide sequence: TGTGCCAGCGAGGACTTCAGCAGAGAGACCCAGTACTTC. This chain links TRBV7-9 with TRBJ2-5, with D possibly matching TRBD2 (5 bases). V shed 8 bases and J shed 4 bases, with 14 bases lying between them. This CDR3 has 13 residues. The germline V gene has CDR1 SEHNR and CDR2 FQNEAQ (reference sequence).

The chain joins TRBV5-1 to TRBJ2-7; TRBD2 is a possible D gene (6 bases). This CDR3 is built from 16 residues. The V end was cut by 0 bases, the J end by 2 bases, with 15 bases between. The germline V gene has CDR1 SGHRS and CDR2 YFSETQ. The chain's CDR3 is CASSLAQAGRTYEQYF. The CDR3 DNA reads TGCGCCAGCAGCTTGGCTCAGGCGGGGCGAACCTACGAGCAGTACTTC.

The V gene is TRBV5-1, the J gene TRBJ2-7; TRBD2 matches at 12 bases. The CDR3 totals 14 residues. The ends lost 4 bases at V and 5 bases at J; junction bases unmatched: 4. The germline V gene encodes CDR1 SGHRS and CDR2 YFSETQ. For the CDR3, the DNA is TGCGCCAGCAGCCTAGCGGGAGGGCCCAACGAGCAGTACTTC. Translated, it gives CASSLAGGPNEQYF.

The rearrangement uses TRBV29-1 and TRBJ2-5; tentative D call: TRBD2 (6 bases). CDR1 is SQVTM and CDR2 is ANQGSEA in the germline V gene. V lost 5 bases to trimming and J lost 1 base, with 20 bases between them. The CDR3 is made up of 16 amino acids. The CDR3 loop is CSVPSASGYFQETQYF. The CDR3 nucleotides read TGCAGCGTTCCCTCGGCCAGCGGGTACTTCCAAGAGACCCAGTACTTC.

The V call is TRBV28, the J call TRBJ2-2; D call uncertain. CDR3 size: 13 residues. Trimming left V 4 bases short and J 6 bases short, with 9 bases between. Germline CDR1 and CDR2: MDHEN and SYDVKM. CDR3: CASSSGYAGELFF. CDR3 coding DNA: TGTGCCAGCAGTTCGGGTTACGCCGGGGAGCTGTTTTTT.

In this sample, this clonotype turned up a few times. This chain uses TRBV29-1 with TRBJ2-1; 7 nucleotides align to TRBD2. This CDR3 is 15 amino acids long. Germline CDR1 is SQVTM and CDR2 is ANQGSEA. With V trimmed by 3 bases and J by 2 bases, 7 bases remained unmatched. In DNA form, the CDR3 reads TGCAGCGTTGAGGGGAGGGATGCCGCCTACAATGAGCAGTTCTTC. It yields the protein CSVEGRDAAYNEQFF.

This clonotype was seen only a few times. The chain recombines TRBV6-6 with TRBJ2-5; the match to TRBD2 covers 10 bases. Trimming cost V 2 bases and J 5 bases; bases outside gene matches: 8. Germline loops: CDR1 MNHNY, CDR2 SVGAGI (reference sequence). The CDR3 contains 16 residues. Here the CDR3 DNA reads TGTGCCAGCAGTTACGTCGCTAGCGGGGGAGGGGAGACCCAGTACTTC. Translated: CASSYVASGGGETQYF.

Ten or more counts support this clonotype. The chain carries TRBV5-1 and TRBJ2-5; D not resolved. This CDR3 has 12 amino acids. The V gene lost 2 bases and the J gene lost 0 bases, with 2 bases spanning the gap. Germline-derived CDR1 and CDR2 are SGHRS and YFSETQ. The CDR3 region has the DNA TGCGCCAGCAGCTTCGACCAAGAGACCCAGTACTTC. It yields the protein CASSFDQETQYF.

This chain connects TRBV7-9 to TRBJ2-3; TRBD1 matches at 7 bases. Germline CDR1 is SEHNR and CDR2 is FQNEAQ (reference sequence). CDR3 length: 15 residues. The ends lost 3 bases at V and 2 bases at J; junction bases unmatched: 5. Here the CDR3 DNA reads TGTGCCAGCAGCTTCCGGGACAGTTTCACAGATACGCAGTATTTT. Protein product: CASSFRDSFTDTQYF.

The chain is built from TRBV29-1 and TRBJ2-1, with 7 bases lining up with TRBD1. The V gene's germline CDR1 is SQVTM and CDR2 ANQGSEA. Trimming removed 5 bases from V and 7 bases from J; junction bases left unmatched: 5. The CDR3 has 12 residues. Here the CDR3 DNA reads TGCAGCGTTCCCGGGACAGTAAATGAGCAGTTCTTC. Translation: CSVPGTVNEQFF.

This clonotype was observed a handful of times. The gene calls are TRBV20-1 and TRBJ2-7; TRBD2 is a possible D gene (6 bases). Germline CDR1 reads DFQATT; CDR2 reads SNEGSKA (reference sequence). The CDR3 contains 15 residues. Deletions cut 3 bases from V and 6 bases from J, with 21 bases between. CDR3 in DNA: TGCAGTGCTAGGTCTTTTTCCGGACTAAGGGCCGAGCAGTACTTC. It translates to CSARSFSGLRAEQYF.

This clonotype has only a few counts. This chain links TRBV12-3 or TRBV12-4 with TRBJ2-5, with D tentatively TRBD2 (5 bases). TRBJ2-7 explains the end of the DNA better; the J call may be wrong. The CDR3 spans 15 residues. The CDR3 DNA reads as TGTGCCAGCACCAAGGATGGGAGAACAGATTACGAGCAGTACTTC. This encodes CASTKDGRTDYEQYF.

This clonotype was seen only a few times. The J gene is TRBJ2-3, the V gene TRBV6-5, with 7 bases matching TRBD2. The V and J ends lost 6 bases and 0 bases, in that order; junction bases with no gene match: 3. Germline V gene sequence: CDR1 MNHEY, CDR2 SVGAGI. This CDR3 comprises 14 residues. CDR3 sequence: CASRSTSSTDTQYF. CDR3 DNA sequence: TGTGCCAGCAGGTCGACTAGCAGCACAGATACGCAGTATTTT.

The chain uses TRBV6-2 or TRBV6-3 and TRBJ1-2; weak D call: TRBD1 (6 bases). Trimming removed 8 bases from V and 8 bases from J, with 18 bases in between. Germline CDR1 is MNHEY and CDR2 is SVGEGT. The CDR3 spans 13 residues. CDR3: CASGRGAVGGYTF. In nucleotides, the CDR3 is TGTGCCAGCGGCAGGGGCGCCGTAGGCGGCTACACCTTC.

This clonotype showed up just a few times. The chain couples TRBV7-2 to TRBJ1-6; D call uncertain. The CDR3 runs to 14 residues. V shed 1 base and J shed 7 bases, with 8 bases lying between them. Germline CDR1 SGHTA, CDR2 FQGNSA. The CDR3 DNA reads TGTGCCAGCAGCTTAGACGGGTGGAATTCACCCCTCCACTTT. This codes for CASSLDGWNSPLHF.

V is TRBV6-1 and J is TRBJ1-6; D is ambiguous. CDR1 is MNHNS and CDR2 is SASEGT in the germline V gene. V lost 2 bases and J lost 9, with 8 bases in between. CDR3 length: 13 residues. The CDR3 region has the DNA TGTGCCAGCAGTGAATACCGGGGTTCACCCCTCCACTTT. Protein sequence: CASSEYRGSPLHF.

J is TRBJ1-4 and V is TRBV7-2; D is undetermined. V was pared by 0 bases and J by 10 bases, with 12 bases between. CDR1 is SGHTA, CDR2 FQGNSA, per germline. The CDR3 has 14 residues. The CDR3 loop is CASSLAGGEGKLFF. Written as DNA, the CDR3 is TGTGCCAGCAGCTTAGCAGGAGGCGAGGGAAAACTGTTTTTT.

The V call is TRBV29-1, the J call TRBJ2-1; the D gene could be TRBD1 or TRBD2 (5 bases each). The DNA end is a closer match to TRBJ2-7, so the J assignment may be wrong. There are 12 residues in the CDR3. Looked up from germline, CDR1 is SQVTM and CDR2 is ANQGSEA. Written as DNA, the CDR3 is TGCAGCGTTGAACAGGGACGGTACGAGCAGTACTTC. Encoded protein: CSVEQGRYEQYF.

The V gene is TRBV7-2, the J gene TRBJ2-2; D unclear. The germline V gene has CDR1 SGHTA and CDR2 FQGNSA. V gave up 3 bases and J gave up 0 bases, with 8 bases separating them. This CDR3 is built from 15 residues. The CDR3 spells CASSLSLTNTGELFF. For the CDR3, the DNA is TGTGCCAGCAGCTTGTCCCTTACGAACACCGGGGAGCTGTTTTTT.

This rearrangement joins TRBV4-3 to TRBJ2-7; D is perhaps TRBD2 (6 bases). CDR3 length: 18 amino acids. Trimming cost V 0 bases and J 1 base, with 19 bases left between them. Germline V gene lookup returns CDR1 LGHNA and CDR2 YSLEER. CDR3 amino acids: CASSQDLDRLGRSYEQYF. CDR3 nucleotide sequence: TGCGCCAGCAGCCAAGATCTTGATCGGCTAGGGAGGTCCTACGAGCAGTACTTC.

In this sample, this clonotype turned up a few times. V gene TRBV2 combines with J gene TRBJ2-3; weak D call: TRBD2 (5 bases). The germline V gene has CDR1 SNHLY and CDR2 FYNNEI. The V and J ends lost 4 bases and 6 bases respectively, with 20 bases between them. This CDR3 has 16 residues. CDR3 in DNA: TGTGCCAGCAGTGTTGGGGAGCGGACCGCATTTGATACGCAGTATTTT. This codes for CASSVGERTAFDTQYF.

This clonotype was recorded a few times. The J gene is TRBJ2-7, the V gene TRBV6-2 or TRBV6-3; TRBD2 matches at 8 bases. The CDR3 is 16 residues long. The V segment lost 0 bases and the J segment 5 bases; nucleotides outside the gene matches: 9. In germline, CDR1 is MNHEY, CDR2 SVGEGT. CDR3 in amino acids: CASSYSAGLVKHEQYF. The CDR3 DNA reads TGTGCCAGCAGTTACTCTGCGGGACTAGTGAAGCACGAGCAGTACTTC.

This clonotype was observed a few times. The chain carries TRBV29-1 and TRBJ2-5; D ambiguous. The J call may be faulty, since TRBJ2-1 better matches the DNA end. The CDR3 spans 14 residues. From germline, CDR1 is SQVTM and CDR2 ANQGSEA. The CDR3 DNA sequence: TGCAGCGTTGGGGCTCTCTGGGATGGCAATGAGCAGTTCTTC. It translates to CSVGALWDGNEQFF.

V is TRBV12-5 and J is TRBJ1-4, with D perhaps TRBD1 (5 bases). Germline CDR1 is LGHNT and CDR2 is FRNRAP. V gave up 6 bases and J gave up 15 bases, with 14 bases separating them. This CDR3 comprises 11 residues. The CDR3 sequence is CASGSQGEVFF. The CDR3 nucleotides read TGTGCTAGTGGGTCCCAGGGAGAAGTGTTTTTT.

This clonotype was seen more than once but under ten times. The rearrangement uses TRBV11-1 and TRBJ2-5, with TRBD2 matching over 8 bases. The DNA end is more similar to TRBJ2-1, so the J call may be wrong. The CDR3 is 16 amino acids. Germline V gene sequence: CDR1 SGHAT, CDR2 FQDESV (reference sequence). CDR3 sequence reads: CASSFEGLDRYNEQFF. As DNA, the CDR3 is TGTGCCAGCAGCTTCGAGGGACTAGACCGATACAATGAGCAGTTCTTC.

The chain carries TRBV5-1 and TRBJ2-7; possibly TRBD1 or TRBD2 for D (5 bases each). The CDR3 contains 14 residues. The germline V and J ends were trimmed by 4 bases and 3 bases, with 14 bases remaining between them. Germline V gene data show CDR1 as SGHRS and CDR2 as YFSETQ. CDR3: CASSRTGRYYEQYF. The CDR3 region has the DNA TGCGCCAGCAGCCGAACGGGACGGTACTACGAGCAGTACTTC.

This chain's CDR3 is CASSLGLADQYF. For the CDR3, the DNA is TGTGCCAGCAGCTTAGGGCTAGCGGACCAGTACTTC. The V call is TRBV7-9, the J call TRBJ2-5; 7 bases align to TRBD2. The CDR3 sequence is 12 residues long. Germline assignment: CDR1 SEHNR and CDR2 FQNEAQ (reference sequence). The J segment lost 10 bases and the V segment lost 1 base, leaving 3 bases of the junction unmatched.

The sample holds a few counts of this clonotype. This chain uses TRBV7-3 with TRBJ2-2, with 8 bases fitting TRBD2. Per the germline V gene, CDR1 is SGHTA and CDR2 is FQGTGA. V was pared by 1 base and J by 2 bases, with 3 bases of the junction left unmatched. This CDR3 is 16 amino acids long. CDR3 nucleotide sequence: TGTGCCAGCAGCTTAATAAGCGGGGGAAACACCGGGGAGCTGTTTTTT. Translating gives CASSLISGGNTGELFF.